Listed below are T cell receptor beta chains from one sample, sequenced in a study of CD8+ T cells in alopecia areata. TCRdb's table, derived via immunoSEQ multiplex PCR, lists solely in-frame clones and lacks some. The profile covers over 85,000 clones, with roughly 47% appearing a single time and 0.79% taken by the ten largest. Input material: CD4+ T cells sorted from blood. These receptors all come from a human donor with alopecia areata. The CDR3 runs from the conserved cysteine through the conserved F or W. D genes are given only for firm matches. Only part of the rows carry a size: once, few, many, or a class if the clone is expanded.

j_gene,d_gene,v_gene,abundance,CDR3nt,CDR3aa
TRBJ2-6,-,TRBV30,once,TGTGCCTGGAGTTCAGGGTTGGCTGGGGCCAACGTCCTGACTTTC,CAWSSGLAGANVLTF
TRBJ1-2,-,TRBV28,few,TGTGCCAGCAGTTTGGCAAGGATCTATGGCTACACCTTC,CASSLARIYGYTF
TRBJ2-3,-,TRBV28,-,TGTGCCAGCAGTTTAAATAGCCCAGATACGCAGTATTTT,CASSLNSPDTQYF
TRBJ2-4,-,TRBV28,-,TGTGCCAGCAACCGTGGCAAAAACATTCAGTACTTC,CASNRGKNIQYF
TRBJ2-7,-,TRBV28,-,TGTGCCAGCAGGGTACAGGGTCGCGAGCAGTACTTC,CASRVQGREQYF
TRBJ1-1,-,TRBV30,-,TGTGCCTGGAGTGTACAGCGTAACACTGAAGCTTTCTTT,CAWSVQRNTEAFF
TRBJ2-1,-,TRBV29-1,-,TGCAGCGGCCTCCCGATCATACGGGTCGCCTACAATGAGCAGTTCTTC,CSGLPIIRVAYNEQFF
TRBJ1-1,-,TRBV30,-,TGTGCCTGCGTCAGACAGGATTTATGGATGAACACTGAAGCTTTCTTT,CACVRQDLWMNTEAFF
TRBJ2-1,TRBD1,TRBV29-1,-,TGCAGCGTTGCATGGACAGGGGCCCATGAGCAGTTCTTC,CSVAWTGAHEQFF
TRBJ1-5,-,TRBV7-2,few,TGTGCCAGCAGCTCCCCTCCCGGGCGACCCCAGCATTTT,CASSSPPGRPQHF
TRBJ2-7,-,TRBV28,-,TGTGCCAACAGTTTCCCAGGGGAGACCTACGAGCAGTACTTC,CANSFPGETYEQYF
TRBJ1-5,-,TRBV5-6,few,TGTGCCAGCAGCTTGGGAGGGAGGCGGAGGAATCAGCCCCAGCATTTT,CASSLGGRRRNQPQHF
TRBJ1-2,TRBD1,TRBV29-1,-,TGCAGCGTTCGGGGGGACAGAGTTAACTATGGCTACACCTTC,CSVRGDRVNYGYTF
TRBJ2-7,-,TRBV11-2,-,TGTGCCAGCAGCTTATCGGGGAGCGTCGGCGAGCAGTACTTC,CASSLSGSVGEQYF
TRBJ1-4,-,TRBV4-3,few,TGCGCCAGCAGCCGCGGGACTCCTGAAAAACTGTTTTTT,CASSRGTPEKLFF
TRBJ2-5,TRBD2,TRBV2,-,TGTGCCAGCAGTCCGACTAGCGGGAATCAAGAGACCCAGTACTTC,CASSPTSGNQETQYF
TRBJ2-1,TRBD2,TRBV29-1,-,TGCAGCGCCGACCGGGACTACAAGAACAATGAGCAGTTCTTC,CSADRDYKNNEQFF
TRBJ2-7,TRBD1,TRBV29-1,few,TGCAGCGTTGGGCGGACAGGAGCCCACGAGCAGTACTTC,CSVGRTGAHEQYF
TRBJ1-5,TRBD1,TRBV6-5,-,TGTGCCAGCAGCCTCAGGGGGAGACAGCCCCAGCATTTT,CASSLRGRQPQHF
TRBJ2-7,-,TRBV19,few,TGTGCCAGTGGCTCCTACGAGCAGTACTTC,CASGSYEQYF
TRBJ2-1,TRBD2,TRBV29-1,few,TGCAGCGTGCCCACGCTAGCGGGTCCCTACAATGAGCAGTTCTTC,CSVPTLAGPYNEQFF
TRBJ1-5,-,TRBV7-2,few,TGTGCCAGCAGCATATGGGCCAACAGCAATCAGCCCCAGCATTTT,CASSIWANSNQPQHF
TRBJ1-2,TRBD1,TRBV29-1,few,TGCAGCGTTGAAAGAGGACAGGGGGGAGGCTACACCTTC,CSVERGQGGGYTF
TRBJ2-4,-,TRBV29-1,few,TGCAGCGTTGCCGTCCCAGAAAACATTCAGTACTTC,CSVAVPENIQYF
TRBJ1-2,TRBD1,TRBV7-2,-,TGTGCCAGCAGCTTAGAAGGGGGCCTCGTGCGTGGCTACACCTTC,CASSLEGGLVRGYTF
TRBJ2-1,TRBD1,TRBV23-1,few,TGCGCCAAGCCGGGGACAGATGCCCGTCTTAGGGACAATGAGCAGTTCTTC,CAKPGTDARLRDNEQFF
TRBJ1-1,-,TRBV5-1,few,TGCGCCAGCAGCTTGGATGACGTGGGCACTGAAGCTTTCTTT,CASSLDDVGTEAFF
TRBJ2-2,-,TRBV25-1,once,TGTGCCAGCAGTGAAATTTGGGCCACCGGGGAGCTGTTTTTT,CASSEIWATGELFF
TRBJ2-5,TRBD2,TRBV5-1,-,TGCGCCAGCAGCTGGCAGCGGGAAAACGGGGAGACCCAGTACTTC,CASSWQRENGETQYF
TRBJ2-5,-,TRBV7-9,-,TGTGCCAGCAGCTCTCATCTAGGGCCCCAAGAGACCCAGTACTTC,CASSSHLGPQETQYF
TRBJ1-4,-,TRBV30,-,TGTGCCTGGAGTGTAGTCGATGAAAAACTGTTTTTT,CAWSVVDEKLFF
TRBJ1-6,-,TRBV2,-,TGTGCCAGCAGCTCACAGGGTTGGGGTTCACCCCTCCACTTT,CASSSQGWGSPLHF
TRBJ2-1,-,TRBV5-1,-,TGCGCCAGCAGCGACGGAAACGGGTACAATGAGCAGTTCTTC,CASSDGNGYNEQFF
TRBJ1-5,-,TRBV7-2,-,TGTGCCAGCAGCTTAGACAGGCGAAATCAGCCCCAGCATTTT,CASSLDRRNQPQHF
TRBJ1-1,-,TRBV29-1,-,TGCAGCCCCCGGACAATGAACACTGAAGCTTTCTTT,CSPRTMNTEAFF